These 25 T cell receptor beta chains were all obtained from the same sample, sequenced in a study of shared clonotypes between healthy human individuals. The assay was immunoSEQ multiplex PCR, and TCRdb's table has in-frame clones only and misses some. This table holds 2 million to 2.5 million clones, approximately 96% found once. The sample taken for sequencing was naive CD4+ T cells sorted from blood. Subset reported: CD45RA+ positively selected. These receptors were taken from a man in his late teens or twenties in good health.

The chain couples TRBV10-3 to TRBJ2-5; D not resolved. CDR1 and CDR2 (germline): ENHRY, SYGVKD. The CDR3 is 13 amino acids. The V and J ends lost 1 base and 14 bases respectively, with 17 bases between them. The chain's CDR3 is CAISEWDAGVPYF. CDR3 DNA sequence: TGTGCCATCAGTGAGTGGGATGCAGGCGTACCATACTTC.

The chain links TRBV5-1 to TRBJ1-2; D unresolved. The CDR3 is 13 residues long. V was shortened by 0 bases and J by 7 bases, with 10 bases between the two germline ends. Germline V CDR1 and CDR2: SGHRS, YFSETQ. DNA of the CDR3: TGCGCCAGCAGCTTGGTGTGGGGTGTTGGCTACACCTTC. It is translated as CASSLVWGVGYTF.

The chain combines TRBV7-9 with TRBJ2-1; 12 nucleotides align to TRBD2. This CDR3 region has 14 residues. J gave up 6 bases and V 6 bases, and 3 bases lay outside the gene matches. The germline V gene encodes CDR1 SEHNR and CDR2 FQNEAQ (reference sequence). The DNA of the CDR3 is TGTGCCAGCAGGACTAGCGGGAGTGCCAATGAGCAGTTCTTC. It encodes CASRTSGSANEQFF.

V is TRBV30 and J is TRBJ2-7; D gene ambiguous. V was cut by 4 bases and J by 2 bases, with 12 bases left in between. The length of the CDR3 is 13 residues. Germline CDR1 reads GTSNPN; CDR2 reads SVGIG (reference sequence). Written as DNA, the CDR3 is TGTGCCTGGACCCTAGACGGAGCCTACGAGCAGTACTTC. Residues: CAWTLDGAYEQYF.

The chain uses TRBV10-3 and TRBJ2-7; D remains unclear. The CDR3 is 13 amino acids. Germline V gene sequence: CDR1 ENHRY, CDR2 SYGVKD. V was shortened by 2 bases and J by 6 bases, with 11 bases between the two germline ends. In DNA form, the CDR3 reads TGTGCCATCAGTGAGCCCTCCCCCACCGAGCAGTACTTC. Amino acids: CAISEPSPTEQYF.

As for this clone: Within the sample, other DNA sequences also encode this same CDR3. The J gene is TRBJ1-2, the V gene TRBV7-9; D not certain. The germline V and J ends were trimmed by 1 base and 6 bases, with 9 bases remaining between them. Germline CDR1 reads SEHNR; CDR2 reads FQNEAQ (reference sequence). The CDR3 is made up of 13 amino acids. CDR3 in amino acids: CASSLVSGDGYTF. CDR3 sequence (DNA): TGTGCCAGCAGCTTAGTTTCAGGAGATGGCTACACCTTC. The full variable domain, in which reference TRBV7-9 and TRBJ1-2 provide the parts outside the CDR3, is DTGVSQNPRHKITKRGQNVTFRCDPISEHNRLYWYRQTLGQGPEFLTYFQNEAQLEKSRLLSDRFSAERPKGSFSTLEIQRTEQGDSAMYLCASSLVSGDGYTFGSGTRLTVV.

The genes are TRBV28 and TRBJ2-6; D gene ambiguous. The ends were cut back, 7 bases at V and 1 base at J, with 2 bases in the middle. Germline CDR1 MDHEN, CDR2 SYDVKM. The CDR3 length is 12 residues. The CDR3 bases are TGTGCCAGCAATTCTGGGGCCAACGTCCTGACTTTC. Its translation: CASNSGANVLTF.

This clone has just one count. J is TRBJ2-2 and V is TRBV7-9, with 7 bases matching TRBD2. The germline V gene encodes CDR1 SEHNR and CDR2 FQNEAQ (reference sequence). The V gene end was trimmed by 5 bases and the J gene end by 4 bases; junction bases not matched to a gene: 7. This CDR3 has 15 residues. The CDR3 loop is CASSNRTSSTGELFF. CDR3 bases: TGTGCCAGCAGCAATAGGACTAGTAGCACCGGGGAGCTGTTTTTT.

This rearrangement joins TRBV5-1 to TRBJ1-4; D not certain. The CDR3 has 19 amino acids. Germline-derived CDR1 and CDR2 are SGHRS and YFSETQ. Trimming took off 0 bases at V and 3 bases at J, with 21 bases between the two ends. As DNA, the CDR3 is TGCGCCAGCAGCTTGGTCGTGACGGGGAGAGGTCGGGCTAATGAAAAACTGTTTTTT. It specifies CASSLVVTGRGRANEKLFF.

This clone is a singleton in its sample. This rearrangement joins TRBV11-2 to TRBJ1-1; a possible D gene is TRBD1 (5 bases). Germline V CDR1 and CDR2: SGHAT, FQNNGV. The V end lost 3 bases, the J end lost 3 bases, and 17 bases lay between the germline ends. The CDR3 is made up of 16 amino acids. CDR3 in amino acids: CASSLMRGGGDTEAFF. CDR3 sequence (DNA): TGTGCCAGCAGCTTGATGAGAGGTGGGGGGGACACTGAAGCTTTCTTT.

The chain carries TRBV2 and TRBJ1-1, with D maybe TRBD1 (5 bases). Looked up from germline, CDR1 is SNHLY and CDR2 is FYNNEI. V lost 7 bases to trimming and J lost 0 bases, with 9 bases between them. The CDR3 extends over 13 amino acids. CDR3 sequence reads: CASKTVMNTEAFF. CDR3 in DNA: TGTGCCAGCAAGACAGTCATGAACACTGAAGCTTTCTTT.

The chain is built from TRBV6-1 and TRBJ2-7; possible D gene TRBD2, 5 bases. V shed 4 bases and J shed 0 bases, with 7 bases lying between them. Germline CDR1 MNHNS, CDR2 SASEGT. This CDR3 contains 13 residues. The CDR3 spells CASSGGYSYEQYF. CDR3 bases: TGTGCCAGCAGTGGAGGGTACTCCTACGAGCAGTACTTC.

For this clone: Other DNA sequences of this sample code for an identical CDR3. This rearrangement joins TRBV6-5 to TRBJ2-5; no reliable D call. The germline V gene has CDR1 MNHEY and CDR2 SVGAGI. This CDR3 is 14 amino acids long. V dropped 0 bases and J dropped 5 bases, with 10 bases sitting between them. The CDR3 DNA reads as TGTGCCAGCAGTTACTCTCCTACTTCGGAGACCCAGTACTTC. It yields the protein CASSYSPTSETQYF.

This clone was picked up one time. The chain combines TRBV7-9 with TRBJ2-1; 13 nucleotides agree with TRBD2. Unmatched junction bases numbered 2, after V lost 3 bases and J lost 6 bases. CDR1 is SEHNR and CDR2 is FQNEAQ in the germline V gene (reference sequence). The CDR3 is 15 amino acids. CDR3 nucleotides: TGTGCCAGCAGCTTGGGGACTAGCGGGGTCAATGAGCAGTTCTTC. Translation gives CASSLGTSGVNEQFF. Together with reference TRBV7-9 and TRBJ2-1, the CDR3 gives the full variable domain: DTGVSQNPRHKITKRGQNVTFRCDPISEHNRLYWYRQTLGQGPEFLTYFQNEAQLEKSRLLSDRFSAERPKGSFSTLEIQRTEQGDSAMYLCASSLGTSGVNEQFFGPGTRLTVL.

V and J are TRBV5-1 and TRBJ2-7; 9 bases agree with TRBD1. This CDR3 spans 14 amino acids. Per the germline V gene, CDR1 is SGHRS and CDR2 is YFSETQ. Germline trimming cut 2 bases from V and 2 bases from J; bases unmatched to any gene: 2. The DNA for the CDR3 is TGCGCCAGCAGCTTATGGACAGGGGCCTACGAGCAGTACTTC. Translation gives CASSLWTGAYEQYF.

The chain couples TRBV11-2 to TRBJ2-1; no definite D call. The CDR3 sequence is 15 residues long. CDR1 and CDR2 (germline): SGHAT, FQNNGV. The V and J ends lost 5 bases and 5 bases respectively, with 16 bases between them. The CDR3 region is CASSETFSVNNEQFF. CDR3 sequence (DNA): TGTGCCAGCAGCGAGACCTTCTCCGTTAACAATGAGCAGTTCTTC.

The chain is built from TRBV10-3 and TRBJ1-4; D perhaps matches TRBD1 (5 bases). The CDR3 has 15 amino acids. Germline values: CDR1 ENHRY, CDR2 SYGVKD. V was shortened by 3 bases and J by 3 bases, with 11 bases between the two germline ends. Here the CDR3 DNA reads TGTGCCATCAGTGACCGCCAGGGTGCTAATGAAAAACTGTTTTTT. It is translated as CAISDRQGANEKLFF.

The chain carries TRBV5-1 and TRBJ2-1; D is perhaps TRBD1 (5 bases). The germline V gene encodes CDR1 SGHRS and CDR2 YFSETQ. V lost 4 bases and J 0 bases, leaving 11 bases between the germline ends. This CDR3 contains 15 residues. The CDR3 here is CASSAGHSSYNEQFF. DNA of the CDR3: TGCGCCAGCAGCGCAGGACACAGCTCCTACAATGAGCAGTTCTTC.

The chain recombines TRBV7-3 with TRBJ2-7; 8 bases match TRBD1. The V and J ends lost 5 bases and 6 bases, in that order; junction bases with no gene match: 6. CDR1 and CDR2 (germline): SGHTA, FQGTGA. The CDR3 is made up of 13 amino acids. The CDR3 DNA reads TGTGCCAGCAGCCTAGGACAGGGTGCCGAGCAGTACTTC. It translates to CASSLGQGAEQYF.

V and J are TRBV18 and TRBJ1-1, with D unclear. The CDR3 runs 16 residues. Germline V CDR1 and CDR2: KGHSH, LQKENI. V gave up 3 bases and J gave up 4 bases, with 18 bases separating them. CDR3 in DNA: TGTGCCAGCTCACCGGGCCTCCAGACAACGGGCACTGAAGCTTTCTTT. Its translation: CASSPGLQTTGTEAFF.

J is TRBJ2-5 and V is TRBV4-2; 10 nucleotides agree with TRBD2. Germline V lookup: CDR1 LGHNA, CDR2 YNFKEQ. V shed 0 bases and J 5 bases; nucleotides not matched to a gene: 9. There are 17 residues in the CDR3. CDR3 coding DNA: TGTGCCAGCAGCCAAGAAAGCGGGAGGGCTCCGGGGGAGACCCAGTACTTC. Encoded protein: CASSQESGRAPGETQYF.

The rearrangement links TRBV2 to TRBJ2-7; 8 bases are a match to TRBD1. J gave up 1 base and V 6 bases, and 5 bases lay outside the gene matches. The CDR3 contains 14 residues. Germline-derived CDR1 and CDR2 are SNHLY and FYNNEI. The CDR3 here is CASRTGAVSYEQYF. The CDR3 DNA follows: TGTGCCAGCAGGACAGGGGCGGTTTCCTACGAGCAGTACTTC. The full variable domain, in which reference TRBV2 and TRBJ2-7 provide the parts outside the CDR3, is EPEVTQTPSHQVTQMGQEVILRCVPISNHLYFYWYRQILGQKVEFLVSFYNNEISEKSEIFDDQFSVERPDGSNFTLKIRSTKLEDSAMYFCASRTGAVSYEQYFGPGTRLTVT.

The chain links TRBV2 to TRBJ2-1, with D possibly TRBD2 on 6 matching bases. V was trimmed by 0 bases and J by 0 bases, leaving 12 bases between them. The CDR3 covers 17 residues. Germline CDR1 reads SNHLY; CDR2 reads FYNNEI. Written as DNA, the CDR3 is TGTGCCAGCAGTGAAGCGCGGGCGGGAAGCTCCTACAATGAGCAGTTCTTC. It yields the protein CASSEARAGSSYNEQFF.

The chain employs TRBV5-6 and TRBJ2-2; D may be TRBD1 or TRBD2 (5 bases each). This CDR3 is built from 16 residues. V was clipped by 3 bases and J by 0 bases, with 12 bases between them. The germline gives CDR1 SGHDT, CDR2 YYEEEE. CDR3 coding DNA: TGTGCCAGCAGCTCCCTGGGGGACCCGAACACCGGGGAGCTGTTTTTT. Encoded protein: CASSSLGDPNTGELFF.

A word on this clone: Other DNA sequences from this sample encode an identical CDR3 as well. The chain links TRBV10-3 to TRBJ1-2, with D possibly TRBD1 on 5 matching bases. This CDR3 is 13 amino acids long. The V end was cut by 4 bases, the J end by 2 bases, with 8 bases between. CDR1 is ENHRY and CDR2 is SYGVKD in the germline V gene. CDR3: CAISGDGNYGYTF. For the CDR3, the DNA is TGTGCCATCAGTGGGGACGGGAACTATGGCTACACCTTC.